The clone carrying this T cell receptor (beta chain) came up a few times. Original handling: Reference gene primer amplification gave estimated nucleated cell counts. TCRdb keeps only in-frame clones here, not all; method: immunoSEQ multiplex PCR. V, J and clone size derive from that table, while D and trimming were established from the DNA sequence. The sample has fewer than 150,000 clones; 85% are singletons. The source of the sample is a study of blood T cell repertoires in COVID-19. Study information: Specimens from acute and convalescent COVID-19 originated in the United States, Italy and Spain. The cDNA or gDNA used as material had been derived from T cells, B-cell-depleted T cells, or PBMCs.

Germline-derived CDR1 and CDR2 are SGHRS and YFSETQ. V lost 3 bases and J lost 2; bases outside the gene matches: 2. The CDR3 spans 13 residues. This chain joins TRBV5-1 and TRBJ2-7, with 7 bases fitting TRBD1. Sequenced material: peripheral blood. This receptor was identified in a human donor in a cohort sampled during active COVID-19. The CDR3 protein is CASSSTGAYEQYF. The DNA for the CDR3 is TGCGCCAGCAGCTCCACAGGGGCCTACGAGCAGTACTTC.